Following are 28 T cell receptor beta chains from one sample sequenced in a study of T-cell reconstitution after alpha-beta-depleted transplantation in children. Researchers prepared the TCRbeta library using unique molecular identifiers, the study reports. TCRdb fed the PCR reads into MiXCR, producing one record per CDR3 protein. The sample consists of 200,000 to 250,000 distinct CDR3 sequences, 12% of them appearing once. The sample consisted of PBMCs from the stem cell graft donor, taken from the stem cell graft. The receptors shown here come from a human donor who donated a stem cell graft to a child with acute lymphoblastic leukemia.

In its sample, this clonotype was seen many times. This chain connects TRBV14 to TRBJ1-6; a weak D match, TRBD1 (5 bases). Germline CDR1 SGHDN, CDR2 FVKESK. V was shortened by 9 bases and J by 0 bases, with 9 bases between the two germline ends. The CDR3 has 14 residues. DNA for the CDR3: TGTGCCAGTTCGACAGCCTCCTATAATTCACCCCTCCACTTT. Protein product: CASSTASYNSPLHF.

This clonotype came up a few times. The V and J genes are TRBV5-1 and TRBJ1-1; 7 bases line up with TRBD1. V was pared by 5 bases and J by 8 bases, with 12 bases of the junction left unmatched. The germline gives CDR1 SGHRS, CDR2 YFSETQ. CDR3 length: 14 amino acids. CDR3 sequence reads: CASRSNVGQNEAFF. CDR3 bases: TGCGCCAGCAGAAGTAACGTGGGACAGAACGAAGCTTTCTTT.

Many counts were recorded for this clonotype. The CDR3 sequence: CASSLALREGNTEAFF. In nucleotides, the CDR3 is TGTGCCAGCAGCTTAGCACTCAGGGAGGGTAACACTGAAGCTTTCTTT. V usage is TRBV7-9 and J usage is TRBJ1-1, with a possible D match to TRBD1 (5 bases). Trimming took 0 bases from V and 2 from J, leaving 13 bases between them. The CDR3 is 16 residues long. Germline lookup yields CDR1 SEHNR and CDR2 FQNEAQ (reference sequence). The variable domain in full, completed from reference TRBV7-9 and TRBJ1-1, reads DTGVSQNPRHKITKRGQNVTFRCDPISEHNRLYWYRQTLGQGPEFLTYFQNEAQLEKSRLLSDRFSAERPKGSFSTLEIQRTEQGDSAMYLCASSLALREGNTEAFFGQGTRLTVV.

This clonotype was picked up many times. V is TRBV7-2 and J is TRBJ2-7; D gene ambiguous. Germline V gene sequence: CDR1 SGHTA, CDR2 FQGNSA. There are 17 residues in the CDR3. V lost 2 bases and J 0 bases, leaving 17 bases between the germline ends. This CDR3 reads CASSLRTAKPLSYEQYF. CDR3 sequence (DNA): TGTGCCAGCAGCTTACGTACTGCCAAGCCCCTCTCCTACGAGCAGTACTTC. Full variable domain (missing parts from reference TRBV7-2 and TRBJ2-7): GAGVSQSPSNKVTEKGKDVELRCDPISGHTALYWYRQSLGQGLEFLIYFQGNSAPDKSGLPSDRFSAERTGGSVSTLTIQRTQQEDSAVYLCASSLRTAKPLSYEQYFGPGTRLTVT.

The J gene is TRBJ1-2, the V gene TRBV27; D not resolved. There are 15 residues in the CDR3. Trimming left V 5 bases short and J 0 bases short, with 13 bases between. CDR1 MNHEY and CDR2 SMNVEV come from the germline V gene (reference sequence). For the CDR3, the DNA is TGTGCCAGCAGTATAAAAGGGCAGTCTAACTATGGCTACACCTTC. Encoded protein: CASSIKGQSNYGYTF.

This clonotype was detected a few times. This sequence joins TRBV12-3 or TRBV12-4 and TRBJ2-2, with D unresolved. V lost 2 bases and J lost 7, with 11 bases in between. The CDR3 is 14 amino acids. The CDR3 DNA reads TGTGCCAGCAGTTTAAGTGAGATTCTCGGGGAGCTGTTTTTT. It codes for CASSLSEILGELFF.

This clonotype was picked up many times. The gene calls are TRBV29-1 and TRBJ1-4; D gene unclear. The CDR3 extends over 12 amino acids. Germline V gene lookup returns CDR1 SQVTM and CDR2 ANQGSEA. Trimming cost V 7 bases and J 6 bases, with 12 bases left between them. The CDR3 spells CSGGDPDEKLFF. CDR3 bases: TGCAGCGGTGGGGATCCAGATGAAAAACTGTTTTTT.

On this clonotype: This may arise from a read error, as a much more abundant clone is one base away. The genes are TRBV7-6 and TRBJ2-3; 12 bases are a match to TRBD1. The CDR3 consists of 17 residues. Germline CDR1 reads SGHVS; CDR2 reads FNYEAQ. CDR3 residues: CAISLARGQGAQDTQYF. DNA for the CDR3: TGTGCCATCAGCTTAGCGCGGGGACAGGGGGCGCAGGATACGCAGTATTTT.

In this sample, this clonotype turned up many times. The V call is TRBV12-3 or TRBV12-4, the J call TRBJ2-5, with D possibly called TRBD1 or TRBD2 (5 bases each). V was trimmed by 4 bases and J by 4 bases, leaving 10 bases between them. The CDR3 has 13 amino acids. The CDR3: CASSYQGRETQYF. The CDR3 region has the DNA TGTGCCAGCAGTTATCAGGGACGAGAGACCCAGTACTTC.

V is TRBV20-1 and J is TRBJ2-1, with 9 positions matching TRBD1. V lost 0 bases, J lost 9 bases, and 3 bases stayed unmatched. Per germline, CDR1 DFQATT and CDR2 SNEGSKA (reference sequence). The CDR3 is made up of 13 amino acids. CDR3 protein: CSAREQQGAEQFF. As DNA, the CDR3 is TGCAGTGCTAGAGAGCAACAGGGGGCTGAGCAGTTCTTC.

This clonotype was seen more than once but under ten times. The rearrangement uses TRBV9 and TRBJ1-6, with no clear D. Germline CDR1 and CDR2: SGDLS and YYNGEE. CDR3 length: 13 amino acids. Trimming took 2 bases from V and 9 from J, leaving 9 bases between them. The CDR3 is CASSVSDSSPLHF. The CDR3 DNA is TGTGCCAGCAGCGTTTCAGATTCTTCACCCCTCCACTTT.

This clonotype was counted at least ten times. The chain is built from TRBV24-1 and TRBJ2-5, with D tentatively TRBD1 (6 bases). CDR1 is KGHDR, CDR2 SFDVKD, per germline. CDR3 length: 15 amino acids. V was shortened by 0 bases and J by 2 bases, with 9 bases between the two germline ends. This CDR3 reads CATSDLWTDQETQYF. CDR3 sequence (DNA): TGTGCCACCAGTGATTTGTGGACAGATCAAGAGACCCAGTACTTC.

This clonotype was detected ten times or more. The chain has TRBV9 and TRBJ1-2, with D possibly TRBD1 on 6 matching bases. Between the trimmed V and J ends, which lost 4 bases and 0 bases, there was a span of 16 bases. Germline lookup yields CDR1 SGDLS and CDR2 YYNGEE. The CDR3 spans 16 residues. As DNA, the CDR3 is TGTGCCAGCAGCAATCACCAGGGGCCGACTAACTATGGCTACACCTTC. Its translation: CASSNHQGPTNYGYTF.

This clonotype appeared many times. The V call is TRBV25-1, the J call TRBJ1-1, with 8 bases lining up with TRBD1. The J segment lost 7 bases and the V segment lost 3 bases, leaving 10 bases of the junction unmatched. The CDR3 totals 15 residues. The V gene's germline CDR1 is MGHDK and CDR2 SYGVNS. The CDR3, as DNA: TGTGCCAGCAGTGAGACAGGGGTCTTTAATGTTGAAGCTTTCTTT. This translates into CASSETGVFNVEAFF.

There are many counts of this clonotype. The chain couples TRBV2 to TRBJ2-5, with D maybe TRBD1 (6 bases). CDR1 and CDR2 from the germline V gene are SNHLY and FYNNEI. V was cut by 9 bases and J by 2 bases, with 10 bases left in between. The CDR3 length is 12 residues. The CDR3 reads CASGQQQETQYF. The CDR3 DNA follows: TGTGCCAGTGGACAGCAGCAAGAGACCCAGTACTTC.

This clonotype was seen a handful of times. The genes are TRBV29-1 and TRBJ2-2; D unclear. There are 15 residues in the CDR3. Trimming cost V 0 bases and J 1 base, with 9 bases left between them. The germline gives CDR1 SQVTM, CDR2 ANQGSEA. The CDR3 reads CSVEDGEQNTGELFF. The DNA of the CDR3 is TGCAGCGTTGAAGATGGGGAACAGAACACCGGGGAGCTGTTTTTT.

This clonotype occurred a few times. The J gene is TRBJ2-7, the V gene TRBV20-1, with a weak D call TRBD2 (6 bases). This CDR3 comprises 13 residues. Germline V gene lookup returns CDR1 DFQATT and CDR2 SNEGSKA (reference sequence). V was shortened by 2 bases and J by 0 bases, with 8 bases between the two germline ends. The chain's CDR3 is CSARHGSSYEQYF. The CDR3 region has the DNA TGCAGTGCTAGACACGGGAGCTCCTACGAGCAGTACTTC.

Remarks on this clonotype: A much larger clone differs by one base, so this may be a read error. The conserved phenylalanine or tryptophan normally closing the CDR3 is absent here, so this likely arose from a read error. The chain carries TRBV7-2 and TRBJ2-3; 9 bases match TRBD2. The J segment lost 1 base and the V segment lost 5 bases, leaving 4 bases of the junction unmatched. Germline V CDR1 and CDR2: SGHTA, FQGNSA. The CDR3 runs 15 residues. The CDR3 DNA is TGTGCCAGCAGCAGCCAGCGGGGGGGCACAGATACGCAGTATCTT. Its translation is CASSSQRGGTDTQYL.

In the case of this clonotype: This may be a read error, as it is one base from a much larger clone. The chain joins TRBV10-3 to TRBJ1-1; D remains unclear. Per the germline V gene, CDR1 is ENHRY and CDR2 is SYGVKD. The CDR3 is made up of 14 amino acids. The CDR3 nucleotides are TGTGCCGTCAGACTTGACGGCATGAACACTGAAGCTTTCTTT. Protein: CAVRLDGMNTEAFF.

This clonotype was counted ten times or more. V usage is TRBV28 and J usage is TRBJ2-7, with TRBD2 as a possible D gene (5 bases). CDR3 length: 14 residues. Germline V gives CDR1 MDHEN, CDR2 SYDVKM. Trimming removed 3 bases from V and 3 bases from J, with 12 bases in between. The CDR3 loop is CASSFLFGNYEQYF. In DNA, the CDR3 is TGTGCCAGCAGTTTCCTTTTCGGGAACTACGAGCAGTACTTC.

This clonotype was found many times. The V gene is TRBV4-2, the J gene TRBJ2-7; D possibly corresponds to TRBD1 (6 bases). Trimming cost V 1 base and J 2 bases, with 12 bases left between them. The CDR3 is 15 residues long. Germline assignment: CDR1 LGHNA and CDR2 YNFKEQ. The CDR3 reads CASSQVGAVAYEQYF. The CDR3 DNA is TGTGCCAGCAGCCAAGTGGGGGCTGTTGCCTACGAGCAGTACTTC.

About this clonotype itself: With a much larger clone just one base away, this may be a read error. This chain connects TRBV4-2 to TRBJ1-1, with a possible D match to TRBD1 (6 bases). Trimming stripped 3 bases from V and 4 bases from J, with 30 bases between. The CDR3 spans 20 residues. Per the germline V gene, CDR1 is LGHNA and CDR2 is YNFKEQ. CDR3 nucleotides: TGTGCCAGCAGCCACGTCTTTAAGAGGGCAGGGGCGGGTTCGAGCACTGAAGCTTTCTTT. Its translation: CASSHVFKRAGAGSSTEAFF.

This clonotype was counted many times. The chain carries TRBV9 and TRBJ2-3; D could derive from TRBD1 or TRBD2 (5 bases each). Trimming removed 8 bases at V and 3 bases at J, with 16 bases between. The germline CDR1 and CDR2 sequences are SGDLS and YYNGEE. The length of the CDR3 is 14 residues. In nucleotides, the CDR3 is TGTGCCAGTGGAGCAGGATGGGGGACAGATACGCAGTATTTT. This gives the protein CASGAGWGTDTQYF.

This clonotype appeared many times. The chain joins TRBV10-3 to TRBJ1-6, with TRBD1 matching over 7 bases. The germline V gene has CDR1 ENHRY and CDR2 SYGVKD. This CDR3 spans 15 amino acids. J lost 6 bases, V lost 0 bases, and 2 bases had no gene match. In nucleotides, the CDR3 is TGTGCCATCAGTGAGTCGAGACAGGGTAATTCACCCCTCCACTTT. Its translation: CAISESRQGNSPLHF.

The table lists this clonotype with a few counts. The V gene is TRBV5-1, the J gene TRBJ2-7; 7 bases are shared with TRBD1. Germline V gene sequence: CDR1 SGHRS, CDR2 YFSETQ. V was clipped by 0 bases and J by 2 bases; unmatched bases: 5. The CDR3 runs to 15 residues. The chain's CDR3 is CASSLGTGATYEQYF. The CDR3 DNA reads as TGCGCCAGCAGCTTGGGTACAGGGGCGACCTACGAGCAGTACTTC.

This clonotype was seen a few times. DNA for the CDR3: TGTGCCAGCAGCTTAGTCAGGGGGGCAGGGACCTACGAGCAGTACTTC. Encoded protein: CASSLVRGAGTYEQYF. This chain uses TRBV7-6 with TRBJ2-7, with D tentatively TRBD1 (7 bases). Deletions cut 1 base from V and 2 bases from J, with 15 bases between. The CDR3 contains 16 residues. Germline CDR1 SGHVS, CDR2 FNYEAQ.

This clonotype was seen many times. The chain combines TRBV6-5 with TRBJ2-7; D tentatively fits TRBD1 or TRBD2 (5 bases each). The length of the CDR3 is 14 residues. Germline loops: CDR1 MNHEY, CDR2 SVGAGI. The V end lost 0 bases, the J end lost 1 base, and 7 bases lay between the germline ends. In DNA, the CDR3 is TGTGCCAGCAGTTACTCGGGGGATTCCTACGAGCAGTACTTC. As protein: CASSYSGDSYEQYF.

This clonotype appeared many times. This chain joins TRBV5-6 and TRBJ1-1; a weak D match, TRBD1 (5 bases). This CDR3 has 12 amino acids. Trimming removed 3 bases at V and 3 bases at J, with 6 bases between. CDR1 is SGHDT and CDR2 is YYEEEE in the germline V gene. CDR3 DNA sequence: TGTGCCAGCAGCTCGGGGGACACTGAAGCTTTCTTT. Protein product: CASSSGDTEAFF.